The following is a T cell receptor (beta chain) sequence with its context. The clone's antigen remains unknown. Base quality data are lacking; no much larger clone is found one base away. Whole blood was collected in K2EDTA tubes by collaborating institutions according to the institutions' own protocols. For TCRbeta analysis, collaborators shipped samples in one of three forms: frozen whole blood, isolated PBMCs, or DNA extracted from either of those sample types. The germline V end is reduced by 1 base and the J end by 1 base; junction bases left unmatched: 3. Its CDR3 holds 16 amino acids, cysteine through phenylalanine. The kept DNA is CDR3 alone, 48 bases in frame from the first base. The germline V gene sets CDR1 to KGHSH and CDR2 to LQKENI. TCRbeta CDR3 regions were amplified from genomic DNA by means of the immunoSEQ Assay, a bias-controlled multiplex PCR. Turning to the authors' computational methods: The number of nucleated cells in each sample was estimated by amplification of reference gene primers within the assay. To quantify the absolute abundance of each unique TCRbeta CDR3 rearrangement, sequence reads were collapsed and filtered. For each sample, productive Simpson clonality was calculated as the square root of Simpson's diversity index over productive rearrangements. TCRdb provides this immuneACCESS table in a form limited to in-frame rearrangements. Some clones are lacking; in checked studies, under half of them reflect an unresolved V gene, and why the rest are absent is not known. V and J calls plus clone size are reproduced from that table; the DNA served to infer D and trimming. Here the sample has roughly 160,000 clones; 80% to 85% occur a single time. Together, the top ten hold 11% to 15% of the sample.

The sample originates from a study of blood T cell repertoires in COVID-19 (dated by TCRdb to 2020 to 2021). As for the study more broadly: The collaborator samples originated in the United States, Italy and Spain and spanned the acute and convalescent phases of COVID-19. The material from the prospective study consisted of cDNA or gDNA derived from T cells, B-cell-depleted T cells, or PBMCs. The dataset comprised deeply sampled blood TCRbeta repertoires from subjects exposed to, actively infected with, or recovered from COVID-19. The repertoires were made available in a free public database intended to serve as a resource for research on the immune response to SARS-CoV-2. The samples were drawn from the first 160 participants of the ongoing ImmuneRACE study and from more than 1,000 subjects provided by 6 global collaborators. A de-identified subject ID, COVID-19 status, age in years and sex were almost always included in the sample metadata. Where available, HLA class I and class II types were obtained from metadata supplied by the sample provider rather than from assay-based typing.

The full study reports these points: How much clinical and demographic metadata was included differed by source and by participant, and the metadata was provided uncurated.

The source material was peripheral blood. This sequence uses TRBV18 and TRBJ2-3, with 9 bases aligning to TRBD2. This TCR was recovered from a man aged 18 to 30 with active or convalescent COVID-19. The bases read TGTGCCAGCTCACCACAGAGCGGGGGGCGCACAGATACGCAGTATTTT. It specifies CASSPQSGGRTDTQYF.